Presented here are 4 T cell receptor beta chains from one specimen sequenced in a study of memory CD4+ T cells and cytomegalovirus serostatus (dated by TCRdb to about 2019). The library came from the immunoSEQ multiplex PCR assay. Not all clones reach the TCRdb copy of this immuneACCESS table, which keeps in-frame sequences only. Checked studies attribute under half of the gap to unresolved V genes and leave the rest unexplained. The sample table contains about 50,000 clones; only one count was recorded for 78% of them. The ten biggest clones cover more than 0.65% of the sample. Single viable CD3+CD4+CD8-CD45RO+ cells were sorted as memory CD4+ T cells on a FACSAria II. Sample: memory CD4+ T cells from blood. These receptors all stem from an adult in good health and CMV-seronegative.

This chain uses TRBV6-1 with TRBJ1-5, with a tentative D call TRBD1 (5 bases). V lost 5 bases and J lost 4, with 12 bases in between. CDR1 is MNHNS, CDR2 SASEGT, per germline. CDR3 length: 14 amino acids. As DNA, the CDR3 is TGTGCCAGCAGTCCCCAGGGCTCTAATCAGCCCCAGCATTTT. Amino acids: CASSPQGSNQPQHF.

The chain joins TRBV7-2 to TRBJ2-1; TRBD2 aligns across 11 bases. Germline CDR1 and CDR2: SGHTA and FQGNSA. V gave up 4 bases and J gave up 4 bases; unmatched junction bases: 12. This CDR3 has 18 residues. CDR3 bases: TGTGCCAGCAGCTACTCCCGGCCGGGACTAGCGGTTTACAATGAGCAGTTCTTC. Encoded protein: CASSYSRPGLAVYNEQFF.

The V gene is TRBV2, the J gene TRBJ1-6, with 8 bases lining up with TRBD1. The CDR3 totals 15 residues. With V trimmed by 4 bases and J by 7 bases, 6 bases remained unmatched. The V gene's germline CDR1 is SNHLY and CDR2 FYNNEI. CDR3 nucleotides: TGTGCCAGCAGTGCTGTGACAGGGGACAATTCACCCCTCCACTTT. Its protein product is CASSAVTGDNSPLHF. The entire variable domain, with the rest obtained from reference TRBV2 and TRBJ1-6, is as follows: EPEVTQTPSHQVTQMGQEVILRCVPISNHLYFYWYRQILGQKVEFLVSFYNNEISEKSEIFDDQFSVERPDGSNFTLKIRSTKLEDSAMYFCASSAVTGDNSPLHFGNGTRLTVT.

The CDR3: CSVGEDRGIYGYTF. The CDR3 nucleotides read TGCAGCGTTGGGGAGGACAGGGGAATCTATGGCTACACCTTC. The chain recombines TRBV29-1 with TRBJ1-2; 9 bases are a match to TRBD1. The length of the CDR3 is 14 residues. J gave up 4 bases and V 4 bases, and 7 bases lay outside the gene matches. From germline, CDR1 is SQVTM and CDR2 ANQGSEA. Full variable domain (rest looked up from reference TRBV29-1 and TRBJ1-2): SAVISQKPSRDICQRGTSLTIQCQVDSQVTMMFWYRQQPGQSLTLIATANQGSEATYESGFVIDKFPISRPNLTFSTLTVSNMSPEDSSIYLCSVGEDRGIYGYTFGSGTRLTVV.